Below, 9 T cell receptor beta chains from the same sample are listed, as sequenced in a study of shared clonotypes between healthy human individuals. Clones were sequenced by immunoSEQ multiplex PCR, and TCRdb holds only the in-frame ones, with some missing. The profile shows 2 million to 2.5 million clones, 85% to 95% of them singletons. Input material: naive CD4+ T cells from PBMCs. Indicated subset: CD45RA+ positively selected. The origin of the receptors is a man aged 18 to 35 in good health. Some clones in this sample may be carry-over from other donors' samples.

As concerns this clone: The same CDR3 can be traced to other DNA sequences in this sample. The CDR3 sequence: CASSFGQGNTGELFF. The CDR3 DNA sequence: TGTGCCAGCAGCTTTGGGCAGGGTAACACCGGGGAGCTGTTTTTT. The chain links TRBV7-3 to TRBJ2-2; TRBD1 is a possible D gene (5 bases). Per the germline V gene, CDR1 is SGHTA and CDR2 is FQGTGA. The ends were cut back, 3 bases at V and 2 bases at J, with 10 bases in the middle. CDR3 length equals 15 residues.

V is TRBV10-3 and J is TRBJ2-1, with TRBD1 identical over 7 bases. Looked up from germline, CDR1 is ENHRY and CDR2 is SYGVKD. V was pared by 10 bases and J by 0 bases, with 12 bases of the junction left unmatched. The CDR3 sequence is 16 residues long. CDR3 protein: CATDRDSWSSYNEQFF. DNA of the CDR3: TGTGCCACCGACAGGGATTCCTGGAGCTCCTACAATGAGCAGTTCTTC.

The chain uses TRBV11-2 and TRBJ1-4; D uncertain. The CDR3 contains 16 residues. Trimming stripped 8 bases from V and 0 bases from J, with 16 bases between. The germline V gene encodes CDR1 SGHAT and CDR2 FQNNGV. This CDR3 is CASRLAVTATNEKLFF. The CDR3 nucleotides are TGTGCCAGCCGGTTAGCTGTCACTGCAACTAATGAAAAACTGTTTTTT.

V is TRBV7-8 and J is TRBJ2-3, with 8 nucleotides matching TRBD2. Per germline, CDR1 SGHVS and CDR2 FQNEAQ. The length of the CDR3 is 16 residues. V was clipped by 4 bases and J by 2 bases; unmatched bases: 8. The CDR3 spells CASSSGGRDHTDTQYF. The CDR3 DNA reads as TGTGCCAGCAGCTCGGGGGGGCGGGACCACACAGATACGCAGTATTTT. Variable domain in full (rest from reference TRBV7-8 and TRBJ2-3): GAGVSQSPRYKVAKRGQDVALRCDPISGHVSLFWYQQALGQGPEFLTYFQNEAQLDKSGLPSDRFFAERPEGSVSTLKIQRTQQEDSAVYLCASSSGGRDHTDTQYFGPGTRLTVL.

V and J are TRBV4-1 and TRBJ2-2; possible D gene TRBD2, 6 bases. Germline V CDR1 and CDR2: MGHRA, YSYEKL. The CDR3 has 11 amino acids. V shed 8 bases and J shed 9 bases, with 10 bases lying between them. CDR3 sequence: CASGGNRELFF. The CDR3 DNA follows: TGCGCCAGCGGAGGGAACCGGGAGCTGTTTTTT.

The sample holds one count of this clone. The sample carries other DNA sequences with the same CDR3. The V call is TRBV5-1, the J call TRBJ2-7; 10 bases map to TRBD1. This CDR3 region has 14 residues. Germline lookup yields CDR1 SGHRS and CDR2 YFSETQ. With V trimmed by 4 bases and J by 3 bases, 4 bases remained unmatched. CDR3 sequence (DNA): TGCGCCAGCAGCCCTGGACAGGGGGTCTACGAGCAGTACTTC. Its translation is CASSPGQGVYEQYF.

The chain uses TRBV5-1 and TRBJ1-5; no firm D call. V gave up 3 bases and J gave up 5 bases, with 15 bases separating them. This CDR3 is built from 15 residues. CDR1 and CDR2 (germline): SGHRS, YFSETQ. The CDR3 loop reads CASSSGPSGDQPQHF. CDR3 sequence (DNA): TGCGCCAGCAGCTCTGGCCCCTCAGGCGATCAGCCCCAGCATTTT.

The count of this clone is one. V and J are TRBV29-1 and TRBJ1-5; the D is unclear. The CDR3 length is 16 residues. Germline lookup yields CDR1 SQVTM and CDR2 ANQGSEA. Trimming pared 4 bases from V and 1 base from J, leaving 17 bases between. In DNA form, the CDR3 reads TGCAGCGTTGCTTTAGGCAGCTCTGGGAGCAATCAGCCCCAGCATTTT. Translation gives CSVALGSSGSNQPQHF.

In regard to this clone: The same CDR3 is also encoded by other DNA sequences in this sample. V gene TRBV7-9 combines with J gene TRBJ2-1, with 9 bases matching TRBD1. The CDR3 consists of 13 residues. Trimming removed 5 bases from V and 7 bases from J; junction bases left unmatched: 3. CDR1 and CDR2 (germline): SEHNR, FQNEAQ (reference sequence). Here the CDR3 reads CASSRGQGNEQFF. The CDR3 coding sequence is TGTGCCAGCAGCCGGGGACAGGGTAATGAGCAGTTCTTC.